The clone carrying this T cell receptor (beta chain) was counted between two and nine times. Its antigen is undetermined. This sample stems from a study of T-cell memory formation after mild COVID-19. Overall study findings and caveats: Balance between CD4 and CD8 was seen in clones contracting day 15 to 85, and a CD4+ lean was seen in later expanders. Pre-infection memory held some responding clones, suggesting pre-existing cross-reactive T cells responded.

TCRdb processed the 5' RACE reads anew with MiXCR; each CDR3 protein has one entry. Of some 250,000 distinct CDR3 sequences listed, under 20% were seen once; the top ten hold under 25%. The CDR3 totals 16 residues. Looked up from germline, CDR1 is SGHRS and CDR2 is YFSETQ. The V end was cut by 4 bases, the J end by 3 bases, with 18 bases between. The V call is TRBV5-1, the J call TRBJ2-3; perhaps D is TRBD1 or TRBD2 (6 bases each). The specimen was PBMCs or a T cell subset sorted from them (not recorded which). The TCR sequence derives from a man aged 18-30 years who had mild COVID-19 (a few samples of this study predate the infection). Cell type and time point are not known. As DNA, the CDR3 is TGCGCCAGCAGCGCCCCCGAAGGGGGGAAGACAGATACGCAGTATTTT. Its translation: CASSAPEGGKTDTQYF.